The entry that follows covers one TCR beta chain sequence. No antigen is known for it. The data stem from a study of blood T cells in healthy people across ages. The second PCR ran about 6 to 11 cycles with a sample-barcoded 5' primer and J-beta primers. MiXCR, run by TCRdb on the 5' RACE reads, gives a single entry per CDR3 protein. The sample shows approximately 1,700,000 distinct CDR3 sequences, about 39% of them seen only once. The germline gives CDR1 LNHDA, CDR2 SQIVND (reference sequence). The CDR3 consists of 16 residues. V shed 5 bases and J 4 bases; nucleotides not matched to a gene: 10. Whole-study results and caveats: Unsorted PBMC material precluded a definitive naive versus antigen-experienced comparison.

The sequenced sample consisted of blood. The sequence derives from a human donor in good health. This sequence joins TRBV19 and TRBJ2-5, with 10 bases identical to TRBD1. The CDR3 is CASSQQTGGRGETQYF. The CDR3 nucleotides are TGTGCCAGTAGTCAACAGACAGGGGGCCGTGGAGAGACCCAGTACTTC.